What follows are 29 T cell receptor beta chains derived from one specimen sequenced in a study of control samples from healthy donors and cancer patients. Profiled with immunoSEQ multiplex PCR; TCRdb holds only in-frame clones, not every one. The sample has roughly 100,000 clones; about 90% are singletons. Material: blood. The receptors were sampled from a young woman in good health.

V usage is TRBV27 and J usage is TRBJ2-1; 10 bases match TRBD1. This CDR3 comprises 17 residues. V shed 6 bases and J 5 bases; nucleotides not matched to a gene: 13. Looked up from germline, CDR1 is MNHEY and CDR2 is SMNVEV (reference sequence). The CDR3 protein is CASSGQGVFGRDNEQFF. The DNA of the CDR3 is TGTGCCAGCAGCGGACAGGGGGTATTTGGGAGGGACAATGAGCAGTTCTTC.

J is TRBJ1-5 and V is TRBV28; 8 bases fit TRBD1. The length of the CDR3 is 14 residues. V was pared by 1 base and J by 6 bases, with 2 bases of the junction left unmatched. Germline CDR1 is MDHEN and CDR2 is SYDVKM. The DNA of the CDR3 is TGTGCCAGCAGTTTATCAGGGGGCCCTCAGCCCCAGCATTTT. This codes for CASSLSGGPQPQHF. Combining the CDR3 with reference TRBV28 and TRBJ1-5 gives the whole variable domain DVKVTQSSRYLVKRTGEKVFLECVQDMDHENMFWYRQDPGLGLRLIYFSYDVKMKEKGDIPEGYSVSREKKERFSLILESASTNQTSMYLCASSLSGGPQPQHFGDGTRLSIL.

The rearrangement uses TRBV21-1 and TRBJ2-6. TRBV21-1 is designated a pseudogene. This CDR3 contains 17 residues. The CDR3 protein is CASSKTESVSGANVLTF. The CDR3, as DNA: TGTGCCAGCAGCAAGACCGAATCTGTCTCTGGGGCCAACGTCCTGACTTTC.

This clone was observed once. The CDR3 DNA sequence: TGCGCCTCATCGGGCCAGCCGGCACAAGAGACCCAGTACTTC. It encodes CASSGQPAQETQYF. The chain has TRBV5-1 and TRBJ2-5; D gene ambiguous. This CDR3 has 14 amino acids. The V end lost 10 bases, the J end lost 2 bases, and 18 bases lay between the germline ends. CDR1 SGHRS and CDR2 YFSETQ come from the germline V gene.

As DNA, the CDR3 is TGTGCCAGCAGCTTAGGTCCGGGACGGACATATGGCTACACCTTC. It is translated as CASSLGPGRTYGYTF. The chain joins TRBV7-8 to TRBJ1-2; TRBD1 is a possible D gene (5 bases). The CDR3 loop spans 15 amino acids. Trimming cost V 1 base and J 5 bases, with 14 bases left between them. Germline CDR1 and CDR2: SGHVS and FQNEAQ.

The chain has TRBV9 and TRBJ2-7; a possible D gene is TRBD2 (5 bases). The CDR3 covers 16 residues. The germline V and J ends were trimmed by 3 bases and 2 bases, with 18 bases remaining between them. Germline V gene lookup returns CDR1 SGDLS and CDR2 YYNGEE. CDR3 sequence (DNA): TGTGCCAGCAGCGCCCGCCCCGGGAATTTAACCTACGAGCAGTACTTC. Its protein product is CASSARPGNLTYEQYF.

The V call is TRBV27, the J call TRBJ2-1; a possible D gene is TRBD2 (5 bases). This CDR3 has 14 amino acids. With 7 bases removed from V and 7 bases from J, the gap between germline ends came to 17 bases. Germline V gene sequence: CDR1 MNHEY, CDR2 SMNVEV (reference sequence). CDR3 region: CASKWEPHRNEQFF. The CDR3 DNA sequence: TGTGCCAGCAAATGGGAGCCCCACCGGAATGAGCAGTTCTTC.

The chain combines TRBV5-6 with TRBJ1-1, with a tentative D call TRBD1 (6 bases). Deletions cut 3 bases from V and 6 bases from J, with 15 bases between. CDR1 and CDR2 (germline): SGHDT, YYEEEE. The CDR3 is 14 residues long. CDR3 sequence (DNA): TGTGCCAGCAGCTCTGGGGGGCCTTGGGCTGAAGCTTTCTTT. Translating gives CASSSGGPWAEAFF.

This chain links TRBV19 with TRBJ1-2; 7 nucleotides align to TRBD1. Trimming at V came to 5 bases and at J to 5 bases, leaving 11 bases not matched to a gene. CDR1 LNHDA and CDR2 SQIVND come from the germline V gene (reference sequence). The CDR3 sequence is 15 residues long. CDR3 nucleotides: TGTGCCAGTAGTTACTTTCCGGGACAGAGTTATGGCTACACCTTC. Amino acid sequence: CASSYFPGQSYGYTF.

The chain carries TRBV30 and TRBJ2-7; D is unclear. This CDR3 has 11 residues. Looked up from germline, CDR1 is GTSNPN and CDR2 is SVGIG (reference sequence). Trimming cost V 2 bases and J 4 bases, with 6 bases left between them. In DNA form, the CDR3 reads TGTGCCTGGAGTAACCCTTACGAGCAGTACTTC. Translating it yields CAWSNPYEQYF.

The table lists this clone with many counts. The chain employs TRBV6-1 and TRBJ1-2; possibly TRBD1 for D (5 bases). The germline V gene encodes CDR1 MNHNS and CDR2 SASEGT. V gave up 1 base and J gave up 5 bases, with 14 bases separating them. The CDR3 covers 15 residues. CDR3 sequence reads: CASSEGATGGYGYTF. The CDR3 nucleotides read TGTGCCAGCAGTGAAGGAGCCACAGGAGGATATGGCTACACCTTC.

The chain recombines TRBV7-9 with TRBJ1-2, with a possible D match to TRBD1 (6 bases). Deletions cut 5 bases from V and 8 bases from J, with 15 bases between. CDR1 is SEHNR and CDR2 is FQNEAQ in the germline V gene (reference sequence). The CDR3 consists of 13 residues. CDR3 region: CASSLTGYEGYTF. CDR3 sequence (DNA): TGTGCCAGCAGCCTGACAGGATATGAAGGCTACACCTTC.

The J gene is TRBJ1-1, the V gene TRBV11-3; D ambiguous. CDR1 is SGHNT, CDR2 YENEEA, per germline. The CDR3 covers 12 residues. Trimming cost V 4 bases and J 4 bases, with 7 bases left between them. The CDR3: CASSSRGTEAFF. The CDR3 DNA follows: TGTGCCAGCAGCTCCAGAGGCACTGAAGCTTTCTTT.

The V call is TRBV6-5, the J call TRBJ2-7; 12 bases match TRBD2. The CDR3 consists of 14 residues. Germline loops: CDR1 MNHEY, CDR2 SVGAGI. V shed 8 bases and J 4 bases; nucleotides not matched to a gene: 6. CDR3 sequence reads: CASGLLAGGYEQYF. In DNA form, the CDR3 reads TGTGCCAGCGGATTACTAGCGGGGGGTTACGAGCAGTACTTC.

The chain uses TRBV11-3 and TRBJ1-3; possibly TRBD1 for D (6 bases). The CDR3 length is 16 residues. Deletions cut 5 bases from V and 3 bases from J, with 17 bases between. CDR1 is SGHNT, CDR2 YENEEA, per germline. CDR3 coding DNA: TGTGCCAGCAGCACGAACAGGGTTGGGAGTGGAAACACCATATATTTT. Translating gives CASSTNRVGSGNTIYF.

The gene calls are TRBV7-9 and TRBJ2-3; 8 bases are a match to TRBD1. This CDR3 is built from 18 residues. Trimming at V came to 1 base and at J to 2 bases, leaving 11 bases not matched to a gene. CDR1 is SEHNR, CDR2 FQNEAQ, per germline (reference sequence). CDR3 sequence reads: CASSLGAGRGRPTDTQYF. CDR3 DNA: TGTGCCAGCAGCTTAGGGGCGGGCAGGGGGCGCCCCACAGATACGCAGTATTTT.

The chain is built from TRBV6-2 or TRBV6-3 and TRBJ1-2, with D unresolved. V shed 3 bases and J shed 0 bases, with 5 bases lying between them. Germline V CDR1 and CDR2: MNHEY, SVGEGT. The CDR3 extends over 13 amino acids. The CDR3 DNA reads as TGTGCCAGCAGTTATAAGGCTAACTATGGCTACACCTTC. It specifies CASSYKANYGYTF.

This chain joins TRBV10-3 and TRBJ2-1, with TRBD1 identical over 9 bases. Trimming removed 3 bases from V and 7 bases from J; junction bases left unmatched: 10. The CDR3 consists of 16 residues. Germline V lookup: CDR1 ENHRY, CDR2 SYGVKD. CDR3 sequence (DNA): TGTGCCATCAGTGACCCCGGGACAGGGCTAAAAAATGAGCAGTTCTTC. Amino acid sequence: CAISDPGTGLKNEQFF.

The genes are TRBV6-1 and TRBJ2-3; D unclear. The V gene lost 3 bases and the J gene lost 1 base, with 11 bases spanning the gap. The CDR3 is 15 amino acids. Germline V gene sequence: CDR1 MNHNS, CDR2 SASEGT. In DNA, the CDR3 is TGTGCCAGCAGTGAGCCCGGTCGGGGCACAGATACGCAGTATTTT. Encoded protein: CASSEPGRGTDTQYF.

The genes are TRBV24-1 and TRBJ1-5; unclear D gene. V lost 9 bases to trimming and J lost 4 bases, with 15 bases between them. The CDR3 totals 14 residues. Germline lookup yields CDR1 KGHDR and CDR2 SFDVKD. The CDR3 DNA reads TGTGCCACCGGTTCGGGGATAGTTAATCAGCCCCAGCATTTT. Amino acid sequence: CATGSGIVNQPQHF.

The CDR3 DNA sequence: TGTGCCAGCAGGGTCGGACAGGTTGGGAATTCACCCCTCCACTTT. Translating gives CASRVGQVGNSPLHF. This chain uses TRBV2 with TRBJ1-6; 7 bases are a match to TRBD1. The CDR3 contains 15 residues. CDR1 is SNHLY and CDR2 is FYNNEI in the germline V gene. V trimming: 6 bases; J trimming: 7 bases; junction bases outside the gene matches: 9.

This chain connects TRBV29-1 to TRBJ2-1, with 8 bases matching TRBD1. CDR1 and CDR2 (germline): SQVTM, ANQGSEA. J gave up 9 bases and V 7 bases, and 11 bases lay outside the gene matches. The length of the CDR3 is 13 residues. CDR3 nucleotides: TGCAGCGGAATTGGGGACAGGCTTTTTGAGCAGTTCTTC. This encodes CSGIGDRLFEQFF.

This rearrangement joins TRBV5-1 to TRBJ1-3; D not resolved. In germline, CDR1 is SGHRS, CDR2 YFSETQ. The CDR3 is 14 amino acids. V was trimmed by 3 bases and J by 0 bases, leaving 7 bases between them. The CDR3 DNA is TGCGCCAGCAGCTCGCAATACTCTGGAAACACCATATATTTT. Its translation: CASSSQYSGNTIYF.

This chain connects TRBV7-8 to TRBJ1-3, with D possibly matching TRBD1 (6 bases). CDR1 and CDR2 (germline): SGHVS, FQNEAQ. Trimming shortened V by 2 bases and J by 4 bases, and 12 bases separated the two germline ends. The CDR3 has 15 amino acids. The CDR3 DNA reads TGTGCCAGCAGCTTAAGGGGGGTCTCCGGAAACACCATATATTTT. It specifies CASSLRGVSGNTIYF.

J is TRBJ1-2 and V is TRBV7-2; a weak D match, TRBD1 (6 bases). Germline lookup yields CDR1 SGHTA and CDR2 FQGNSA. The germline V and J ends were trimmed by 4 bases and 3 bases, with 9 bases remaining between them. The CDR3 totals 13 residues. The CDR3 region has the DNA TGTGCCAGCAGCTCCGGGGGCGACTATGGCTACACCTTC. Its translation is CASSSGGDYGYTF.

The rearrangement links TRBV28 to TRBJ1-5, with TRBD1 matching 9 bases. Germline V lookup: CDR1 MDHEN, CDR2 SYDVKM. V lost 5 bases and J lost 1; bases outside the gene matches: 3. This CDR3 comprises 15 residues. This CDR3 is CASSGTGLSNQPQHF. CDR3 bases: TGTGCCAGCAGTGGGACAGGGTTAAGCAATCAGCCCCAGCATTTT.

This chain joins TRBV10-3 and TRBJ2-7; D unresolved. The CDR3 covers 13 residues. The germline gives CDR1 ENHRY, CDR2 SYGVKD. With 3 bases removed from V and 3 bases from J, the gap between germline ends came to 9 bases. CDR3 bases: TGTGCCATCAGTGATTCCCTCTTCTACGAGCAGTACTTC. It translates to CAISDSLFYEQYF.

The chain carries TRBV11-3 and TRBJ2-3; D uncertain. V was shortened by 0 bases and J by 2 bases, with 9 bases between the two germline ends. The CDR3 is 15 residues long. CDR1 and CDR2 (germline): SGHNT, YENEEA. The CDR3 nucleotides read TGTGCCAGCAGCTTAGACGTGGCCCCCACAGATACGCAGTATTTT. Encoded protein: CASSLDVAPTDTQYF.

The V call is TRBV19, the J call TRBJ2-1, with D possibly being TRBD2 (5 bases). CDR1 is LNHDA and CDR2 is SQIVND in the germline V gene (reference sequence). Trimming removed 3 bases at V and 7 bases at J, with 13 bases between. The CDR3 consists of 14 residues. DNA of the CDR3: TGTGCCAGTAGTATCTTCCGGGGTGAAAATGAGCAGTTCTTC. It encodes CASSIFRGENEQFF.